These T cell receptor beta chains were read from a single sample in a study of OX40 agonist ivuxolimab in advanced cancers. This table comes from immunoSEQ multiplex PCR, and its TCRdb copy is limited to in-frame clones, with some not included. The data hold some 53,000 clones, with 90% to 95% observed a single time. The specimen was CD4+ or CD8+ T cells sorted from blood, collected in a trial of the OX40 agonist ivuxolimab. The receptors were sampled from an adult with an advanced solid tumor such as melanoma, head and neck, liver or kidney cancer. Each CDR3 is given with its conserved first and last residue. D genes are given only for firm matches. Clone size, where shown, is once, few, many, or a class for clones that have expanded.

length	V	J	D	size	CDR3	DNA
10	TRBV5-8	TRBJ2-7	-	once	CAIRGYEQYF	TGTGCCATTCGAGGCTATGAGCAGTACTTC
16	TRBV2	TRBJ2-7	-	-	CASSEASGQGGYEQYF	TGTGCCAGCAGTGAAGCGAGCGGGCAGGGGGGCTACGAGCAGTACTTC
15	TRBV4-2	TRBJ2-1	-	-	CASSQAFGGLDEQFF	TGTGCCAGCAGCCAAGCTTTCGGGGGCTTGGATGAGCAGTTCTTC
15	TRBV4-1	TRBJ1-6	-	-	CASSQDYVLNSPLHF	TGCGCCAGCAGCCAAGATTATGTCTTGAATTCACCCCTCCACTTT
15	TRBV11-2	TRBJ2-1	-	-	CASSLVSLSYNEQFF	TGTGCCAGCAGCTTAGTTAGTCTTTCCTACAATGAGCAGTTCTTC
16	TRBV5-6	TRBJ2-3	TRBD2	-	CASSFRPSGYTDTQYF	TGTGCCAGCAGCTTTCGGCCTAGCGGATACACAGATACGCAGTATTTT
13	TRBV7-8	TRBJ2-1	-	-	CASSLADSPKQFF	TGTGCCAGCAGCTTAGCAGACAGCCCCAAGCAGTTCTTC
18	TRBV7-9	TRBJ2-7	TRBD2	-	CASSHATQLAGQVSEQYF	TGTGCCAGCAGCCACGCCACTCAACTAGCGGGACAAGTCAGCGAGCAGTACTTC
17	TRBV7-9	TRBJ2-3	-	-	CASSPLDRPPFTDTQYF	TGTGCCAGCAGCCCACTAGACAGACCTCCCTTCACAGATACGCAGTATTTT
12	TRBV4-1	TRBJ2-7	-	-	CASSRSRDEQYF	TGCGCCAGCAGCCGATCCCGGGACGAGCAGTACTTC